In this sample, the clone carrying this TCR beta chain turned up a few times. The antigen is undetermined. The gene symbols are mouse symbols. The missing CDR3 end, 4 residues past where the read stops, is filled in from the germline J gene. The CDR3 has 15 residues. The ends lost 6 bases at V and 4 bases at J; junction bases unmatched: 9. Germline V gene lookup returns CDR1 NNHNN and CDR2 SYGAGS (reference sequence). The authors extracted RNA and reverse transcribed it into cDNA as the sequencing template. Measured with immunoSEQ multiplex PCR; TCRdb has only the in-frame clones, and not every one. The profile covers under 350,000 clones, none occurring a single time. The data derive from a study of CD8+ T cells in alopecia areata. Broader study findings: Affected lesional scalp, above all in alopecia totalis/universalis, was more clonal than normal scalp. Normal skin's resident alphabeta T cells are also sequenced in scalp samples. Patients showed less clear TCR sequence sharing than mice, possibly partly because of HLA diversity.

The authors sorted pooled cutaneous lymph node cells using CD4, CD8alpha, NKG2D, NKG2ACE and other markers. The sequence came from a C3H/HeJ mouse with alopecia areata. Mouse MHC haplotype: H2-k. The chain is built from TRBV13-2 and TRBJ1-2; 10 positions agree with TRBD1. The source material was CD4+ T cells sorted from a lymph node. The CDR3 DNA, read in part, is TGTGCCAGCGCCGACGGGACAGGGGAGGGCTCC. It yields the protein CASADGTGEGS. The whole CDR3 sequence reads CASADGTGEGSDYTF.